The 10 T cell receptor beta chains given below trace back to one sample, sequenced in a study of T cells in Graves' hyperthyroidism and ophthalmopathy (dated 2019 in TCRdb). Libraries were constructed by multiplex PCR. The reads were generated on an Illumina HiSeq 2000. TCR beta CDR3 regions were amplified from RNA transcripts. For the first round of RT-PCR on the TCR CDR3, the HTBI primer set was used together with the Qiagen OneStep RT-PCR kit. TCRdb reworked the public reads: Q25 trimming with fastp, MiXCR clone assembly, productive beta chains retained. One record per CDR3 amino acid sequence lists the most common genes and DNA. The sample table lists fewer than 600,000 distinct CDR3 sequences, approximately 15% of them with a count of one. Of the sample, about 15% falls within the top ten clones. Sequenced sample: blood. The receptors were sampled from a woman between 35 and 50 years old with Graves' hyperthyroidism.

This chain links TRBV20-1 with TRBJ2-3; 9 bases line up with TRBD2. V lost 0 bases and J lost 0; bases outside the gene matches: 4. The CDR3 totals 16 residues. Germline V lookup: CDR1 DFQATT, CDR2 SNEGSKA (reference sequence). The CDR3 sequence: CSARDLAGSSTDTQYF. CDR3 sequence (DNA): TGCAGTGCTAGAGACCTAGCGGGGTCTAGCACAGATACGCAGTATTTT.

There are a few counts of this clonotype. The chain employs TRBV7-9 and TRBJ2-3; the match to TRBD1 covers 8 bases. J gave up 2 bases and V 3 bases, and 4 bases lay outside the gene matches. The CDR3 has 15 amino acids. Per the germline V gene, CDR1 is SEHNR and CDR2 is FQNEAQ (reference sequence). CDR3 coding DNA: TGTGCCAGCAGCTTCCAGGGGGCTGACACAGATACGCAGTATTTT. Translating it yields CASSFQGADTDTQYF. Complete variable domain (other parts from reference TRBV7-9 and TRBJ2-3): DTGVSQNPRHKITKRGQNVTFRCDPISEHNRLYWYRQTLGQGPEFLTYFQNEAQLEKSRLLSDRFSAERPKGSFSTLEIQRTEQGDSAMYLCASSFQGADTDTQYFGPGTRLTVL.

The chain is built from TRBV12-3 or TRBV12-4 and TRBJ1-4; weak D call: TRBD1 (5 bases). V was shortened by 8 bases and J by 8 bases, with 15 bases between the two germline ends. There are 13 residues in the CDR3. CDR3 sequence: CASYGPGDEKLFF. DNA for the CDR3: TGTGCCAGCTATGGACCCGGGGACGAAAAACTGTTTTTT.

This clonotype was counted many times. The chain links TRBV27 to TRBJ1-6; the D is unclear. Germline lookup yields CDR1 MNHEY and CDR2 SMNVEV (reference sequence). Trimming removed 8 bases at V and 8 bases at J, with 10 bases between. The length of the CDR3 is 12 residues. In nucleotides, the CDR3 is TGTGCCAGCCGACAAGCGGATTCACCCCTCCACTTT. Translating gives CASRQADSPLHF.

Remarks on this clonotype: This may be a read error, as it is one base from a much larger clone. The V gene is TRBV5-1, the J gene TRBJ1-6; the match to TRBD1 covers 11 bases. CDR1 SGHRS and CDR2 YFSETQ come from the germline V gene. The CDR3 covers 17 residues. With 4 bases clipped from V and 10 bases from J, the junction kept 13 bases outside the gene matches. The CDR3 DNA reads TGCGCCAGCAGCAACATTGGGACAGGGGGTCCGCGATCACCCCTCCACTTT. Translating gives CASSNIGTGGPRSPLHF. Drawing the rest from reference TRBV5-1 and TRBJ1-6, the complete variable domain is KAGVTQTPRYLIKTRGQQVTLSCSPISGHRSVSWYQQTPGQGLQFLFEYFSETQRNKGNFPGRFSGRQFSNSRSEMNVSTLELGDSALYLCASSNIGTGGPRSPLHFGNGTRLTVT.

This clonotype was counted between two and nine times. CDR3 sequence: CASSQQSGDEQFF. In nucleotides, the CDR3 is TGTGCCAGCAGCCAACAGAGTGGGGATGAGCAGTTCTTC. The chain couples TRBV16 to TRBJ2-1; unclear D gene. The V gene's germline CDR1 is KGHSY and CDR2 FQNENV. Deletions cut 2 bases from V and 8 bases from J, with 10 bases between. The length of the CDR3 is 13 residues.

The rearrangement uses TRBV15 and TRBJ1-6, with D maybe TRBD1 (5 bases). Germline V gene data show CDR1 as LNHNV and CDR2 as YYDKDF (reference sequence). The V gene lost 0 bases and the J gene lost 8 bases, with 8 bases spanning the gap. The CDR3 is made up of 14 amino acids. CDR3 sequence: CATSRDAGDSPLHF. DNA of the CDR3: TGTGCCACCAGCAGAGATGCGGGGGATTCACCCCTCCACTTT.

The J gene is TRBJ2-3, the V gene TRBV29-1, with 8 positions matching TRBD2. Per the germline V gene, CDR1 is SQVTM and CDR2 is ANQGSEA. CDR3 length: 15 residues. Losses at the gene ends were 5 bases for V and 1 base for J; bases not matched to a gene: 8. The CDR3 is CSVPFLAGGTDTQYF. The CDR3 DNA follows: TGCAGCGTTCCCTTTCTAGCGGGTGGCACAGATACGCAGTATTTT.

This clonotype has at least ten counts. DNA for the CDR3: TGTGCCAGCAGCGAACAGGGCCCTGAAGCTTTCTTT. Translated, it gives CASSEQGPEAFF. The chain is built from TRBV5-8 and TRBJ1-1; D may be TRBD1 (6 bases). The CDR3 has 12 residues. Germline CDR1 is SGHTS and CDR2 is YDEGEE. Deletions cut 4 bases from V and 6 bases from J, with 10 bases between. The full variable domain, completed using reference TRBV5-8 and TRBJ1-1, is EAGVTQSPTHLIKTRGQQATLRCSPISGHTSVYWYQQALGLGLQFLLWYDEGEERNRGNFPPRFSGRQFPNYSSELNVNALELEDSALYLCASSEQGPEAFFGQGTRLTVV.

This clonotype was counted ten times or more. This chain uses TRBV20-1 with TRBJ2-1, with TRBD2 as a possible D gene (6 bases). Per the germline V gene, CDR1 is DFQATT and CDR2 is SNEGSKA (reference sequence). V was trimmed by 6 bases and J by 6 bases, leaving 12 bases between them. The CDR3 sequence is 12 residues long. As DNA, the CDR3 is TGCAGTGCGTCCCGGGACTTCAATGAGCAGTTCTTC. It is translated as CSASRDFNEQFF.